This T cell receptor (beta chain) was obtained from a study of cytomegalovirus exposure and HLA in healthy donors. Findings and caveats of the study: Most CMV-associated TCR beta chains appeared HLA-restricted in a later analysis.

Germline CDR1 and CDR2: SNHLY and FYNNEI. The CDR3 sequence is 17 residues long. The ends lost 7 bases at V and 5 bases at J; junction bases unmatched: 10. Comment on this clone: The antigen is unknown.

It was with 60 Vbeta and 13 Jbeta primers that the PCR ran. Repertoires were generated with immunoSEQ multiplex PCR, while TCRdb's copy carries only in-frame clones and drops some. The top ten hold approximately 9.1% of the sample, which has 100,000 to 150,000 clones, more than 60% seen once. The chain employs TRBV2 and TRBJ2-2, with 13 nucleotides matching TRBD2. This TCR was recovered from a woman aged 45 to 65 in good health and CMV-seropositive. Specimen: PBMCs. The CDR3 sequence is CASKGLAGQRWTGELFF. The CDR3 DNA is TGTGCCAGCAAGGGACTAGCGGGGCAACGGTGGACCGGGGAGCTGTTTTTT.